The 11 T cell receptor beta chains below were found in one sample sequenced in a study of T cell changes during pregnancy in multiple sclerosis. Sequencing used immunoSEQ multiplex PCR; TCRdb keeps in-frame clones, though not all of them. The table includes approximately 40,000 clones, 91% detected once. The material sequenced was CD8+ T cells from peripheral blood mononuclear cells, taken after pregnancy. The receptors derive from a female donor with multiple sclerosis, enrolled in a pregnancy study.

The CDR3: CASSSPTQGAPYEQYF. The CDR3 bases are TGTGCCAGCAGCTCTCCTACTCAGGGGGCCCCCTACGAGCAGTACTTC. V and J are TRBV7-9 and TRBJ2-7; 8 bases are a match to TRBD1. This CDR3 is built from 16 residues. V lost 4 bases to trimming and J lost 2 bases; unmatched junction nucleotides: 10. Germline-derived CDR1 and CDR2 are SEHNR and FQNEAQ (reference sequence).

The chain joins TRBV7-3 to TRBJ1-5, with D maybe TRBD1 (6 bases). Trimming removed 2 bases at V and 3 bases at J, with 23 bases between. The CDR3 extends over 19 amino acids. The germline CDR1 and CDR2 sequences are SGHTA and FQGTGA. CDR3: CASSLPLRSAGATNQPQHF. DNA of the CDR3: TGTGCCAGCAGCTTACCCCTGCGTAGTGCAGGGGCGACCAATCAGCCCCAGCATTTT.

V usage is TRBV4-1 and J usage is TRBJ1-5, with a possible D match to TRBD1 (5 bases). The CDR3 is made up of 16 amino acids. From germline, CDR1 is MGHRA and CDR2 YSYEKL. V was pared by 1 base and J by 0 bases, with 10 bases between. The CDR3 protein is CASSQVAGGSNQPQHF. Written as DNA, the CDR3 is TGCGCCAGCAGCCAAGTGGCGGGGGGTAGCAATCAGCCCCAGCATTTT.

The genes are TRBV7-3 and TRBJ2-3; 7 nucleotides align to TRBD2. Trimming at V came to 5 bases and at J to 6 bases, leaving 14 bases not matched to a gene. The CDR3 totals 16 residues. Per germline, CDR1 SGHTA and CDR2 FQGTGA. In nucleotides, the CDR3 is TGTGCCAGCAGCAAGAACCCAAGCGGGACGTCGGATACGCAGTATTTT. This codes for CASSKNPSGTSDTQYF.

V usage is TRBV7-2 and J usage is TRBJ2-5; 7 bases fit TRBD2. Germline-derived CDR1 and CDR2 are SGHTA and FQGNSA. This CDR3 spans 14 amino acids. The trim removed 0 bases at V and 5 bases at J, leaving 3 bases unmatched. This CDR3 reads CASSLAGGVETQYF. The CDR3 nucleotides are TGTGCCAGCAGCTTAGCGGGGGGGGTCGAGACCCAGTACTTC.

The chain joins TRBV11-1 to TRBJ2-7; perhaps TRBD2 as D (6 bases). This CDR3 has 14 residues. Trimming left V 4 bases short and J 0 bases short, with 10 bases between. Germline V gene data show CDR1 as SGHAT and CDR2 as FQDESV (reference sequence). The CDR3 DNA sequence: TGTGCCAGCAGCTCCCTTAGCGGCTCCTACGAGCAGTACTTC. This codes for CASSSLSGSYEQYF. Filled out from reference TRBV11-1 and TRBJ2-7, the complete variable domain reads EAEVAQSPRYKITEKSQAVAFWCDPISGHATLYWYRQILGQGPELLVQFQDESVVDDSQLPKDRFSAERLKGVDSTLKIQPAELGDSAMYLCASSSLSGSYEQYFGPGTRLTVT.

The V call is TRBV29-1, the J call TRBJ2-4, with D maybe TRBD1 (5 bases). Trimming removed 5 bases at V and 6 bases at J, with 14 bases between. The V gene's germline CDR1 is SQVTM and CDR2 ANQGSEA. The CDR3 extends over 13 amino acids. In DNA form, the CDR3 reads TGCAGCGTTATCCAGGGATGGACAAACATTCAGTACTTC. Its protein product is CSVIQGWTNIQYF.

Written as DNA, the CDR3 is TGTGCCAGCAGCCCGGGACAGGGAGGCTACGAGCAGTACTTC. This gives the protein CASSPGQGGYEQYF. This sequence joins TRBV7-8 and TRBJ2-7; 9 bases fit TRBD1. The CDR3 has 14 amino acids. The germline V gene encodes CDR1 SGHVS and CDR2 FQNEAQ. Trimming cost V 5 bases and J 3 bases; bases outside gene matches: 5.

In its sample, this clone was seen once. This chain links TRBV18 with TRBJ1-1; D perhaps matches TRBD1 (5 bases). CDR1 KGHSH and CDR2 LQKENI come from the germline V gene. The CDR3 covers 14 residues. The V gene lost 4 bases and the J gene lost 1 base, with 10 bases spanning the gap. As DNA, the CDR3 is TGTGCCAGCTCACTAGGGGTGGCGAACACTGAAGCTTTCTTT. This gives the protein CASSLGVANTEAFF.

The CDR3 DNA follows: TGTGCCAGCAGCTTGGCCTGGGACATATCTAATGAAAAACTGTTTTTT. Encoded protein: CASSLAWDISNEKLFF. The J gene is TRBJ1-4, the V gene TRBV5-6; possible D gene TRBD1, 6 bases. Germline V gene data show CDR1 as SGHDT and CDR2 as YYEEEE. Deletions cut 0 bases from V and 3 bases from J, with 12 bases between. The CDR3 spans 16 residues.

The gene calls are TRBV7-3 and TRBJ2-7; D is unresolved. The CDR3 spans 13 residues. Germline CDR1 is SGHTA and CDR2 is FQGTGA. V dropped 2 bases and J dropped 13 bases, with 18 bases sitting between them. This CDR3 reads CASSLLPRQELYF. The CDR3, as DNA: TGTGCCAGCAGCTTACTCCCGAGACAAGAATTATACTTC. The variable domain in full, with the rest retrieved from reference TRBV7-3 and TRBJ2-7, is GAGVSQTPSNKVTEKGKYVELRCDPISGHTALYWYRQSLGQGPEFLIYFQGTGAADDSGLPNDRFFAVRPEGSVSTLKIQRTERGDSAVYLCASSLLPRQELYFGPGTRLTVT.